There are a few counts of the clone carrying this T cell receptor (beta chain). Its antigen is still unknown. TCRdb itself ran the reads through MiXCR, one entry per CDR3 protein. The sample records around 770,000 distinct CDR3 sequences, about 29% being singletons. From germline, CDR1 is MGHRA and CDR2 YSYEKL. This CDR3 spans 17 amino acids. V was cut by 0 bases and J by 1 base, with 15 bases left in between. The sample originates from a study of T cell repertoires in cytomegalovirus infection. Study details: CMV epitopes, recently identified HLA-C-restricted and well-studied HLA-B-restricted, were used. Evidence of both CMV infection and a matching HLA type came from public TCR beta signatures.

The sequences come from cultured CD8+ T cells from PBMCs, collected from culture after CMV antigen stimulation. This chain joins TRBV4-1 and TRBJ1-2; no firm D call. The TCR comes from a human donor in good health (CMV status not recorded). Some clones in this sample may be carry-over from other donors' samples. This chain's CDR3 is CASSQDENRASNYGYTF. The CDR3 nucleotides are TGCGCCAGCAGCCAAGATGAAAATAGGGCCAGTAACTATGGCTACACCTTC.